The rows below give T cell receptor beta chains drawn from one sample of a study of T cell responses to AZD1222 COVID-19 vaccine. TCRdb's table, derived via immunoSEQ multiplex PCR, lists solely in-frame clones and lacks some. The profile shows some 60,000 clones, around three quarters of them singletons. The sample here was peripheral blood, taken 28 days after the second AZD1222 dose. The receptor set was obtained from an adult who received the AZD1222 COVID-19 vaccine. The CDR3 runs from the conserved cysteine through the conserved F or W. D genes are given only for firm matches. Rows give clone size only sometimes, using once, few, many, or a class for an expanded clone.

v_gene	d_gene	abundance	j_gene	CDR3aa	CDR3nt
TRBV18	NA	NA	TRBJ2-2	CASSLAPGADTGELFF	TGTGCCAGCTCACTGGCCCCCGGCGCCGACACCGGGGAGCTGTTTTTT
TRBV4-2	TRBD1	NA	TRBJ1-1	CASSPIPGQENTEAFF	TGTGCCAGCAGCCCTATCCCGGGACAGGAGAACACTGAAGCTTTCTTT
TRBV7-9	TRBD2	NA	TRBJ2-7	CASSFSSGGAPWQYF	TGTGCCAGCAGCTTCTCTAGCGGGGGGGCCCCCTGGCAGTACTTC
TRBV28	NA	NA	TRBJ1-1	CASSFGSSETEAFF	TGTGCCAGCAGTTTTGGGAGTTCGGAAACTGAAGCTTTCTTT
TRBV4-3	NA	once	TRBJ2-3	CASSHVDTDTQYF	TGCGCCAGCAGCCACGTCGACACAGATACGCAGTATTTT
TRBV12-5	NA	once	TRBJ1-5	CASADGQYGNQPQHF	TGTGCTAGCGCAGACGGACAGTATGGCAATCAGCCCCAGCATTTT
TRBV29-1	NA	NA	TRBJ1-1	CSVLTSVGGRAFF	TGCAGCGTCCTCACGTCGGTTGGGGGTAGGGCTTTCTTT
TRBV10-3	NA	NA	TRBJ2-2	CATAAHTGINTGELFF	TGTGCCACCGCCGCTCACACAGGGATAAACACCGGGGAGCTGTTTTTT
TRBV7-9	TRBD1	NA	TRBJ2-3	CASSLQGGVGTQYF	TGTGCCAGCAGCCTACAGGGGGGTGTAGGTACGCAGTATTTT
TRBV12-3/TRBV12-4	NA	NA	TRBJ2-6	CASSLGGANVLTF	TGTGCCAGCAGTTTAGGGGGGGCCAACGTCCTGACTTTC
TRBV6-1	TRBD1	few	TRBJ1-1	CASSEARGLEAFF	TGTGCCAGCAGTGAAGCCAGGGGGTTAGAAGCTTTCTTT
TRBV19	NA	NA	TRBJ2-2	CASQRAQNTGELFF	TGTGCCTCACAGCGGGCGCAAAACACCGGGGAGCTGTTTTTT
TRBV5-1	NA	NA	TRBJ1-2	CASSDDSNYGYTF	TGCGCCAGCAGCGACGACAGTAACTATGGCTACACCTTC
TRBV9	NA	few	TRBJ1-1	CASSEQAGTTEAFF	TGTGCCAGCAGCGAGCAGGCAGGGACCACTGAAGCTTTCTTT
TRBV6-5	TRBD1	once	TRBJ1-1	CASRTDRVNTEAFF	TGTGCCAGCAGGACTGACAGGGTGAACACTGAAGCTTTCTTT
TRBV2	NA	NA	TRBJ2-4	CASSPKGLAKNIQYF	TGTGCCAGCAGTCCGAAGGGGTTAGCCAAAAACATTCAGTACTTC
TRBV10-2	TRBD1	NA	TRBJ1-1	CASRPTGATEAFF	TGCGCCAGCAGACCGACAGGGGCCACTGAAGCTTTCTTT
TRBV14	TRBD1	NA	TRBJ1-2	CASSQDITGVTYGYTF	TGTGCCAGCAGCCAAGATATCACAGGGGTGACCTATGGCTACACCTTC
TRBV28	TRBD1	NA	TRBJ1-5	CASWDRLYSSYSNQPQHF	TGTGCCAGCTGGGACAGGCTCTATTCCTCTTATAGCAATCAGCCCCAGCATTTT
TRBV7-8	NA	NA	TRBJ1-6	CASSLRVEDSPLHF	TGTGCCAGCAGCTTACGGGTAGAGGATTCACCCCTCCACTTT
TRBV29-1	NA	NA	TRBJ2-1	CSVEKGREVPIIHEQFF	TGCAGCGTTGAAAAAGGCAGGGAAGTTCCTATCATCCATGAGCAGTTCTTC
TRBV11-2	NA	NA	TRBJ2-7	CASSLGSKSYEQYF	TGTGCCAGCAGCTTGGGAAGCAAATCGTACGAGCAGTACTTC
TRBV11-2	NA	NA	TRBJ1-3	CASSSQKTASSGNTIYF	TGTGCCAGCAGCTCCCAGAAGACAGCAAGCTCTGGAAACACCATATATTTT
TRBV6-4	TRBD2	few	TRBJ2-3	CASSDSMRLAGAHTDTQYF	TGTGCCAGCAGTGACTCGATGAGGCTAGCGGGGGCCCACACAGATACGCAGTATTTT
TRBV28	TRBD2	NA	TRBJ2-1	CASSSPGLAYYNEQFF	TGTGCCAGCAGTTCGCCGGGACTAGCGTATTACAATGAGCAGTTCTTC
TRBV11-2	NA	once	TRBJ2-5	CASSLVRHAQETQYF	TGTGCCAGCAGCTTAGTACGTCATGCGCAAGAGACCCAGTACTTC
TRBV9	NA	once	TRBJ1-1	CASSVASGFVTEAFF	TGTGCCAGCAGCGTAGCCTCGGGGTTTGTCACTGAAGCTTTCTTT
TRBV7-6	NA	NA	TRBJ1-6	CASSSSGTAYNSPLHF	TGTGCCAGCAGCTCTTCCGGGACCGCGTATAATTCACCCCTCCACTTT
TRBV6-1	NA	NA	TRBJ1-1	CASTDGNTEAFF	TGTGCCAGCACGGATGGGAACACTGAAGCTTTCTTT
TRBV18	NA	NA	TRBJ2-2	CASSPPNSGTGELFF	TGTGCCAGCTCACCACCTAATAGTGGCACCGGGGAGCTGTTTTTT
TRBV5-6	NA	NA	TRBJ1-3	CASSLGPGTGNTIYF	TGTGCCAGCAGCTTGGGCCCGGGCACTGGAAACACCATATATTTT
TRBV13	NA	once	TRBJ2-7	CASSLDRGGQRAEVYF	TGTGCCAGCAGCTTAGATCGCGGGGGACAGAGGGCCGAGGTGTACTTC
TRBV19	NA	NA	TRBJ2-7	CASSPSSSHEQYF	TGTGCCAGTAGTCCCTCTTCTTCCCACGAGCAGTACTTC
TRBV30	NA	NA	TRBJ1-5	CAWKTLAGENQPQHF	TGTGCCTGGAAGACCTTAGCAGGGGAGAATCAGCCCCAGCATTTT
TRBV2	TRBD1	NA	TRBJ1-2	CASSPDRGLYGYTF	TGTGCCAGCAGCCCGGACAGGGGACTCTATGGCTACACCTTC
TRBV7-9	NA	NA	TRBJ2-3	CASSLTPSRTDTQYF	TGTGCCAGCAGCTTAACGCCTAGTAGGACAGATACGCAGTATTTT
TRBV11-2	NA	NA	TRBJ2-2	CASSFAGGAVYTGELFF	TGTGCCAGCAGCTTCGCAGGGGGGGCTGTGTACACCGGGGAGCTGTTTTTT
TRBV11-3	NA	once	TRBJ1-1	CASSSRAPGRTEAFF	TGTGCCAGCAGCTCTAGGGCCCCAGGGCGCACTGAAGCTTTCTTT
TRBV2	NA	NA	TRBJ2-5	CASSDYRQETQYF	TGTGCCAGCAGTGATTACCGACAAGAGACCCAGTACTTC
TRBV29-1	NA	NA	TRBJ2-7	CSGTEEQYF	TGCAGCGGTACTGAGGAGCAGTACTTC
TRBV7-2	NA	NA	TRBJ2-7	CASSPRAPGRGAYEQYF	TGTGCCAGCAGCCCCCGGGCCCCGGGACGGGGCGCCTACGAGCAGTACTTC
TRBV3-1/TRBV3-2	TRBD1	NA	TRBJ1-2	CASSSTRQGAGGYTF	TGTGCCAGCAGCTCTACCCGCCAGGGGGCTGGTGGCTACACCTTC
TRBV28	TRBD1	NA	TRBJ1-4	CASSSSGTGGIEKLFF	TGTGCCAGCAGCTCATCCGGGACAGGGGGGATTGAAAAACTGTTTTTT
TRBV11-2	TRBD2	once	TRBJ2-7	CASSLEGLADSSYEQYF	TGTGCCAGCAGCTTAGAAGGTCTAGCGGATTCCTCCTACGAGCAGTACTTC
TRBV6-2/TRBV6-3	NA	NA	TRBJ1-1	CASSYRGGNTEAFF	TGTGCCAGCAGTTACCGCGGGGGGAACACTGAAGCTTTCTTT
TRBV7-2	NA	NA	TRBJ2-2	CASSLDWNTGELFF	TGTGCCAGCAGCTTAGATTGGAACACCGGGGAGCTGTTTTTT
TRBV5-1	TRBD1	few	TRBJ1-3	CASSSTGTGGTGNTIYF	TGCGCCAGCAGCTCAACCGGGACAGGGGGTACTGGAAACACCATATATTTT
TRBV5-1	NA	once	TRBJ2-1	CASSLEGGRSYNEQFF	TGCGCCAGCAGCTTGGAAGGAGGGCGGTCCTACAATGAGCAGTTCTTC
TRBV5-5	NA	NA	TRBJ2-5	CASSTWTQETQYF	TGTGCCAGCAGCACTTGGACCCAAGAGACCCAGTACTTC
TRBV6-2/TRBV6-3	NA	few	TRBJ1-1	CASSSPSAPNTEAFF	TGTGCCAGCAGTTCCCCTTCCGCACCCAACACTGAAGCTTTCTTT
TRBV27	NA	NA	TRBJ2-4	CASSSGILAKNIQYF	TGTGCCAGCAGTTCAGGGATTCTAGCCAAAAACATTCAGTACTTC